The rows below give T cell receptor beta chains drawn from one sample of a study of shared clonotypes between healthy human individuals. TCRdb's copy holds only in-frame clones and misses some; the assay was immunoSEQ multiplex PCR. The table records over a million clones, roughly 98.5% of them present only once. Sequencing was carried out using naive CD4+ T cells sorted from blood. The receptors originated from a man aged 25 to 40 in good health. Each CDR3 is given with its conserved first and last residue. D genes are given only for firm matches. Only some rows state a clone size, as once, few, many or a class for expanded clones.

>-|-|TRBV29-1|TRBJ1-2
TGCAGCGTTGACAGGGCTTTTGGCTACACCTTC
CSVDRAFGYTF
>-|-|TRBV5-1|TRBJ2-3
TGCGCCAGCAGCTTGGGGGCAGGGTCCACAGATACGCAGTATTTT
CASSLGAGSTDTQYF
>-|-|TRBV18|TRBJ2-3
TGTGCCAGCTCACCCCTCACAACAGATACGCAGTATTTT
CASSPLTTDTQYF
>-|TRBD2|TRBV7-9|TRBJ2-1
TGTGCCAGCAGCCTACCCTCGGCGGGAGGGCAATCCGATGAGCAGTTCTTC
CASSLPSAGGQSDEQFF
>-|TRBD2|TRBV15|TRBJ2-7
TGTGCCACCAGCAGAGCAATCGGGGGTAGCGGGAGATACCACGAGCAGTACTTC
CATSRAIGGSGRYHEQYF
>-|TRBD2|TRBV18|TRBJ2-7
TGTGCCAGCTCACCACCAATTGGTAGCGGGAGTAAAATAGGAAGCGAGCAGTACTTC
CASSPPIGSGSKIGSEQYF
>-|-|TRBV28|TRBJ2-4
TGTGCCAGCAGTCTTGCAGGTTTAGCCAAAAACATTCAGTACTTC
CASSLAGLAKNIQYF
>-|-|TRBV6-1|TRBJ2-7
TGTGCCAGCAGTGAAGCAACTTCCCTACTAAGGTACGAGCAGTACTTC
CASSEATSLLRYEQYF
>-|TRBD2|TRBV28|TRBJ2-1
TGTGCCGGGGGGACTAGCGGGAAACCAAGCTCCTACAATGAGCAGTTCTTC
CAGGTSGKPSSYNEQFF
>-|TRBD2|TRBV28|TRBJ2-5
TGTGCCAGCAGTATAATCGGGAGGAGTTGGGAAGAGACCCAGTACTTC
CASSIIGRSWEETQYF
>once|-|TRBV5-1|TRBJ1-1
TGCGCCAGCAGCTGGAACCCGGGGCAGAACACTGAAGCTTTCTTT
CASSWNPGQNTEAFF
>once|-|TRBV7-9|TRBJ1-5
TGTGCCAGCAGCTTATACGGGGATCAGCCCCAGCATTTT
CASSLYGDQPQHF
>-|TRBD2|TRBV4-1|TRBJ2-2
TGCGCCAGCAGCCAAGCCGGACTAGCGGGAGATGGCCCCCTCGCCGGGGAGCTGTTTTTT
CASSQAGLAGDGPLAGELFF
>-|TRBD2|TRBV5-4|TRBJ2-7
TGTGCCAGCAGCTTGTCTCTAGCGGGGCCGCCCTACGAGCAGTACTTC
CASSLSLAGPPYEQYF
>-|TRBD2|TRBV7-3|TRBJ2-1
TGTGCCAGCAGCCCCAAGGGACTACTCGACCCCAATGAGCAGTTCTTC
CASSPKGLLDPNEQFF
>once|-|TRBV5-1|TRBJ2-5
TGCGCCAGCAGCTCCGGGCCGCAAGAGACCCAGTACTTC
CASSSGPQETQYF
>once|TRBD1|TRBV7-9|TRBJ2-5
TGTGCCAGCAGCCTAATGACAGGGGAAGAGACCCAGTACTTC
CASSLMTGEETQYF
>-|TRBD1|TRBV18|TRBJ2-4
TGTGCCAGCTCACCCGGGACAGGGGATAACATTCAGTACTTC
CASSPGTGDNIQYF
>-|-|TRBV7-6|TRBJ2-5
TGTGCCAGCAGCTTAGCATCGGGGAGGGAGACCCAGTACTTC
CASSLASGRETQYF
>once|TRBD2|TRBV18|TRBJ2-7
TGTGCCAGCTCACCCCTCGCGGGGGCTAGCGGGAGCCTACCCGGACCTTACGAGCAGTACTTC
CASSPLAGASGSLPGPYEQYF
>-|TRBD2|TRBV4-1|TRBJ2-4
TGCGCCAGCAGCCCCGGGGGGGGGCGAGGCAAAAACATTCAGTACTTC
CASSPGGGRGKNIQYF
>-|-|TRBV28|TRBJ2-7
TGTGCCAGCAGTTTGCACGGAGATTACTCCTACGAGCAGTACTTC
CASSLHGDYSYEQYF
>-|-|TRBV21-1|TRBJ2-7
TGTGCCAAAAAAAATGGGCAGGGAGAAGAGCAGTACTTC
CAKKNGQGEEQYF
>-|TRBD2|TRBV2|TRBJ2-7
TGTGCCAGCAACCCCGGGGGGAACGAGCAGTACTTC
CASNPGGNEQYF
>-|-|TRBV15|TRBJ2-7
TGTGCCACCAGCAGAGAGGGGCTAATGGACTACGAGCAGTACTTC
CATSREGLMDYEQYF
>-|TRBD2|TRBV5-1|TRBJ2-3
TGCGCCAGCAGCTTACCTAGCGGTAGCACAGATACGCAGTATTTT
CASSLPSGSTDTQYF
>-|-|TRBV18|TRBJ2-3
TGTGCCAGCTCCCCAAAGGCTAGCACAGATACGCAGTATTTT
CASSPKASTDTQYF
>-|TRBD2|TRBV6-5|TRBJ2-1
TGTGCCAGCAGTTACACAGGACTAGCTCAGCAGTTCTTC
CASSYTGLAQQFF
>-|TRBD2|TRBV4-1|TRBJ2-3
TGCGCCAGCAGCCATGCGGGACTAGCGGAGAGCACAGATACGCAGTATTTT
CASSHAGLAESTDTQYF
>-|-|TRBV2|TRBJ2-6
TGTGCCAGTGGAGGCTCTGGGGCCAACGTCCTGACTTTC
CASGGSGANVLTF
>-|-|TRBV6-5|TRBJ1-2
TGTGCCAGCAGTTACGCCGCCGGTGCCTATGGCTACACCTTC
CASSYAAGAYGYTF
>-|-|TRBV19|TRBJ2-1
TGTGCCAGTAGTATAAGAGCAGCCTTGGATGAGCAGTTCTTC
CASSIRAALDEQFF
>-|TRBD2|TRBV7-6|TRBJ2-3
TGTGCCAGCAGCCGTGGACTAGCGGGGGGCACAGATACGCAGTATTTT
CASSRGLAGGTDTQYF